Following are 7 T cell receptor beta chains from one sample sequenced in a study of blood T cell repertoires in COVID-19. The assay was immunoSEQ multiplex PCR, and TCRdb's table has in-frame clones only and misses some. Found here are 190,000 or so clones, around 90% of them singletons; the top ten hold 0.55% to 0.8%. The material sequenced was peripheral blood. The receptors were sampled from a man between 45 and 60 years old with acute or convalescent COVID-19.

The chain recombines TRBV7-9 with TRBJ2-5; D remains ambiguous. Germline V gives CDR1 SEHNR, CDR2 FQNEAQ (reference sequence). With 5 bases removed from V and 2 bases from J, the gap between germline ends came to 12 bases. The CDR3 has 14 amino acids. CDR3 in DNA: TGTGCCAGCAGCCAACGCTTGGAGCAAGAGACCCAGTACTTC. Encoded protein: CASSQRLEQETQYF.

The chain links TRBV11-2 to TRBJ1-5, with D maybe TRBD1 (5 bases). The CDR3 totals 16 residues. Deletions cut 1 base from V and 3 bases from J, with 13 bases between. The germline V gene has CDR1 SGHAT and CDR2 FQNNGV. CDR3 protein: CASSLGSGLTNQPQHF. Written as DNA, the CDR3 is TGTGCCAGCAGCTTAGGATCAGGGCTGACCAATCAGCCCCAGCATTTT.

CDR3 region: CASSFQIRGGYSTDTQYF. In nucleotides, the CDR3 is TGCGCCAGCAGCTTTCAAATTCGCGGGGGGTATAGCACAGATACGCAGTATTTT. The chain combines TRBV5-1 with TRBJ2-3, with 8 bases matching TRBD2. Trimming took 2 bases from V and 0 from J; bases not matched to a gene: 11. In germline, CDR1 is SGHRS, CDR2 YFSETQ. This CDR3 is built from 18 residues.

The V call is TRBV28, the J call TRBJ1-2, with 7 positions matching TRBD1. This CDR3 has 15 amino acids. Germline V gives CDR1 MDHEN, CDR2 SYDVKM. The junction had 11 bases not matched to a gene; V was cut back by 6 bases and J by 4 bases. The CDR3 loop is CASRQEGALIYGYTF. The CDR3 bases are TGTGCCAGCAGACAGGAGGGGGCCCTAATCTATGGCTACACCTTC.

This chain uses TRBV13 with TRBJ2-5; TRBD2 agrees at 12 bases. The CDR3 loop spans 16 amino acids. Germline V gives CDR1 PRHDT, CDR2 FYEKMQ (reference sequence). V lost 2 bases to trimming and J lost 4 bases; unmatched junction nucleotides: 5. The CDR3 bases are TGTGCCAGCAGCTTACTCGGACTAGCGGGACGAGAGACCCAGTACTTC. Its translation is CASSLLGLAGRETQYF.

The chain joins TRBV4-2 to TRBJ1-6; D not resolved. The V gene lost 1 base and the J gene lost 5 bases, with 9 bases spanning the gap. CDR3 size: 15 residues. The germline CDR1 and CDR2 sequences are LGHNA and YNFKEQ. In DNA form, the CDR3 reads TGTGCCAGCAGCCAAGTGGGCAGGAATAATTCACCCCTCCACTTT. As protein: CASSQVGRNNSPLHF.

The chain uses TRBV6-5 and TRBJ2-2; the D gene is possibly TRBD1 (5 bases). The V end lost 4 bases, the J end lost 5 bases, and 8 bases lay between the germline ends. Germline loops: CDR1 MNHEY, CDR2 SVGAGI. The CDR3 has 13 amino acids. CDR3 protein: CASSFPGTGELFF. The CDR3, as DNA: TGTGCCAGCAGTTTTCCAGGGACCGGGGAGCTGTTTTTT.